The clone carrying this T cell receptor beta chain has ten or more counts. This specimen belongs to a study of metastatic and nonmetastatic thyroid tumors. TCRdb re-clonotyped the PCR reads through MiXCR. The sample lists roughly 18,000 clones, 34% seen once, with more than 8.5% in the top ten. Prior to thyroid surgery, none of the patients had received any treatment. This TCR derives from a male donor with papillary thyroid cancer or a benign thyroid nodule (not recorded which). Some clones in this sample may be carry-over from other donors' samples. Material: tumor tissue.

The CDR3 nucleotides read TGTGCCAGTAGTCCCTGGGACTCGAAGGGCTACAATGAGCAGTTCTTC. Residues: CASSPWDSKGYNEQFF. The rearrangement joins TRBV19 to TRBJ2-1, with TRBD2 as a possible D gene (6 bases). There are 16 residues in the CDR3. Germline V lookup: CDR1 LNHDA, CDR2 SQIVND (reference sequence). V was shortened by 5 bases and J by 3 bases, with 17 bases between the two germline ends.